This T cell receptor (beta chain) was sequenced for a study of shared clonotypes between healthy human individuals. The CDR3 totals 16 residues. Germline V gene sequence: CDR1 LGHNA, CDR2 YNFKEQ. Germline trimming cut 0 bases from V and 2 bases from J; bases unmatched to any gene: 6. To note about this clone: Its antigen remains unidentified.

Study-wide results and caveats: Only blood was sampled, and tissue TCR repertoires likely differ from blood ones.

For sorted subsets, 150 to 200 ng DNA per replicate equaled 30,000 or so T cell genomes. TCRdb's copy holds only in-frame clones and misses some; the assay was immunoSEQ multiplex PCR. The table has about 680,000 clones, roughly 73% seen once. The clonotype was recovered from a woman in her twenties or thirties in good health. The source material was memory CD4+ T cells sorted from blood. The subset was: CD45RA-negative fraction. The chain combines TRBV4-2 with TRBJ2-7, with 8 positions matching TRBD2. CDR3 in amino acids: CASSQDETGGAYEQYF. The CDR3 DNA reads as TGTGCCAGCAGCCAAGATGAAACGGGGGGGGCCTACGAGCAGTACTTC.